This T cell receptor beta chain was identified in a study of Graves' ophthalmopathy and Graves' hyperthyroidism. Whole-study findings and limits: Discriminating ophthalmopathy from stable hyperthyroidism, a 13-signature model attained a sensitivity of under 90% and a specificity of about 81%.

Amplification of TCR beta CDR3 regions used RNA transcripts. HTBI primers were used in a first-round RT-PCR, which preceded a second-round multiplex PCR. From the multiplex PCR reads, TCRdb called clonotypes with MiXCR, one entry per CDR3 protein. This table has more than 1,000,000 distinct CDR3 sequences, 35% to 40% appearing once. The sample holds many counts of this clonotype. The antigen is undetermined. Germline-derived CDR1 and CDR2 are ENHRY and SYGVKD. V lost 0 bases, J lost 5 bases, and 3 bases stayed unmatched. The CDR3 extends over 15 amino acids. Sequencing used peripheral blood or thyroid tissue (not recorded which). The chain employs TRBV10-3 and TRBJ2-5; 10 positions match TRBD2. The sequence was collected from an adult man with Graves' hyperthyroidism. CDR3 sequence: CAISESSGGMETQYF. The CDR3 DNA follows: TGTGCCATCAGTGAGTCTAGCGGGGGGATGGAGACCCAGTACTTC.